These T cell receptor beta chains were read from a single sample in a study of T cell responses to AZD1222 COVID-19 vaccine. Using immunoSEQ multiplex PCR, the repertoire was profiled, and TCRdb retains in-frame clones only, with some absent. The sample lists roughly 70,000 clones; 79% were seen once. Source: peripheral blood, taken on day 0 of MenACWY control vaccination. These receptors were collected from an adult in good health. Each CDR3 is given with its conserved first and last residue. The order of the fields is clone size, D gene, V gene, J gene, CDR3 DNA, CDR3 protein. D genes are given only for firm matches. Part of the rows lack a size; the others show once, few, many or a class for expanded clones.

size: NA; D: TRBD2; V: TRBV5-6; J: TRBJ2-3; DNA: TGTGCCAGCAGCTTAGGACTAGTGGGGGATACGCAGTATTTT; CDR3: CASSLGLVGDTQYF
size: NA; D: NA; V: TRBV2; J: TRBJ1-5; DNA: TGTGCCAGCAGAGGTTTGACAGGAACTAGGGATCAGCCCCAGCATTTT; CDR3: CASRGLTGTRDQPQHF
size: NA; D: NA; V: TRBV7-3; J: TRBJ1-1; DNA: TGTGCCAGCAGCTTCTCCATCATCAACACTGAAGCTTTCTTT; CDR3: CASSFSIINTEAFF
size: once; D: NA; V: TRBV2; J: TRBJ2-5; DNA: TGTGCCAGCGCTAATGGGCTCCACCAGACCCAGTACTTC; CDR3: CASANGLHQTQYF
size: NA; D: NA; V: TRBV29-1; J: TRBJ2-3; DNA: TGCAGCGTCACCCGGGCAGGGGAAACAGATACGCAGTATTTT; CDR3: CSVTRAGETDTQYF
size: NA; D: TRBD1; V: TRBV5-1; J: TRBJ1-1; DNA: TGCGCCAGCAGCCCGGGACAGGGGGCGCCTATCGCCACTGAAGCTTTCTTT; CDR3: CASSPGQGAPIATEAFF
size: NA; D: TRBD1; V: TRBV30; J: TRBJ1-1; DNA: TGTGCCTGGAGTGCCACAGGGGACAGGTTGGCTTTCTTT; CDR3: CAWSATGDRLAFF
size: NA; D: NA; V: TRBV6-1; J: TRBJ1-1; DNA: TGTGCCAGCAGTGAACTCCGGGACACTGAAGCTTTCTTT; CDR3: CASSELRDTEAFF
size: NA; D: NA; V: TRBV19; J: TRBJ2-7; DNA: TGTGCCAGTAGGGCGATCCGGGACAACCACGAGCAGTACTTC; CDR3: CASRAIRDNHEQYF
size: NA; D: TRBD2; V: TRBV5-6; J: TRBJ2-3; DNA: TGTGCCAGCAGCCCTGGGGAGGGCTACACAGATACGCAGTATTTT; CDR3: CASSPGEGYTDTQYF
size: NA; D: NA; V: TRBV6-5; J: TRBJ1-3; DNA: TGTGCCAGCAGTTACAAGGGGGACTCTGGAAACACCATATATTTT; CDR3: CASSYKGDSGNTIYF
size: NA; D: TRBD1; V: TRBV5-1; J: TRBJ1-2; DNA: TGCGCCAGCAGCTACGGGGACAGCCCCTACACCTTC; CDR3: CASSYGDSPYTF
size: NA; D: NA; V: TRBV28; J: TRBJ1-3; DNA: TGTGCCAGCAGTACTACAGGGACCTCCTCTGGAAACACCATATATTTT; CDR3: CASSTTGTSSGNTIYF
size: few; D: NA; V: TRBV5-1; J: TRBJ1-1; DNA: TGCGCCAGCAGCTCCGCAGGACAGAGCACTGAAGCTTTCTTT; CDR3: CASSSAGQSTEAFF
size: once; D: NA; V: TRBV7-2; J: TRBJ2-5; DNA: TGTGCCAGCAGCCGTCCGGACAGTACCCAAGAGACCCAGTACTTC; CDR3: CASSRPDSTQETQYF
size: once; D: NA; V: TRBV23-1; J: TRBJ2-7; DNA: TGCGCCAGCAGTCAACAGGGATGCTACGAGCAGTACTTC; CDR3: CASSQQGCYEQYF
size: few; D: NA; V: TRBV6-1; J: TRBJ1-4; DNA: TGTGCCAGCAGTGACACGGGAGGAAATGAAAAACTGTTTTTT; CDR3: CASSDTGGNEKLFF
size: NA; D: NA; V: TRBV19; J: TRBJ2-1; DNA: TGTGCCAGTAGGTTGGAGGCAGGCGTCTACAATGAGCAGTTCTTC; CDR3: CASRLEAGVYNEQFF
size: few; D: NA; V: TRBV5-4; J: TRBJ1-6; DNA: TGTGCCAGCAGCTTGACAGGACTAAATTCACCCCTCCACTTT; CDR3: CASSLTGLNSPLHF
size: NA; D: NA; V: TRBV11-2; J: TRBJ1-1; DNA: TGTGCCAGCAGGAGGGGCCGGGGGCTCCCGGGGAACACTGAAGCTTTCTTT; CDR3: CASRRGRGLPGNTEAFF
size: NA; D: NA; V: TRBV19; J: TRBJ1-2; DNA: TGTGCCAGTACCGGGGTGGGTAACGGCTACACCTTC; CDR3: CASTGVGNGYTF
size: NA; D: TRBD2; V: TRBV7-6; J: TRBJ2-5; DNA: TGTGCCAGCAGCTCCCGTCCAGCGGGGAAAGAGACCCAGTACTTC; CDR3: CASSSRPAGKETQYF
size: NA; D: NA; V: TRBV5-4; J: TRBJ2-1; DNA: TGTGCCAGCAGCTTGATTGGCGATCCGGAAGATGAGCAGTTCTTC; CDR3: CASSLIGDPEDEQFF
size: NA; D: NA; V: TRBV7-9; J: TRBJ2-2; DNA: TGTGCCAGCAGCTCGAGTGGGGGGCTTGGCACCGGGGAGCTGTTTTTT; CDR3: CASSSSGGLGTGELFF
size: NA; D: TRBD1; V: TRBV9; J: TRBJ2-7; DNA: TGTGCCAGCAGCCCAGCCGGGACAGGGGTATACGAGCAGTACTTC; CDR3: CASSPAGTGVYEQYF
size: NA; D: NA; V: TRBV15; J: TRBJ2-5; DNA: TGTGCCACCAGCAGGGGGGATGGGGAGACCCAGTACTTC; CDR3: CATSRGDGETQYF
size: NA; D: NA; V: TRBV4-3; J: TRBJ2-7; DNA: TGCGCCAGCAGCCATGACAGGCGCACTTACGAGCAGTACTTC; CDR3: CASSHDRRTYEQYF
size: NA; D: NA; V: TRBV2; J: TRBJ2-2; DNA: TGTGCCAGCACCGCGGACAGTAACACCGGGGAGCTGTTTTTT; CDR3: CASTADSNTGELFF
size: NA; D: NA; V: TRBV12-3/TRBV12-4; J: TRBJ1-5; DNA: TGTGCCAGCAGCGGGGGCCAAAATCAGCCCCAGCATTTT; CDR3: CASSGGQNQPQHF
size: NA; D: NA; V: TRBV6-5; J: TRBJ1-1; DNA: TGTGCCAGCAGAGTAAACAGGGACACTGAAGCTTTCTTT; CDR3: CASRVNRDTEAFF
size: NA; D: NA; V: TRBV5-1; J: TRBJ2-1; DNA: TGCGCCAGCAGCCTGGGTCCGGGTCTAAACTCCAATGAGCAGTTCTTC; CDR3: CASSLGPGLNSNEQFF
size: NA; D: NA; V: TRBV29-1; J: TRBJ1-1; DNA: TGCAGCGTTGCCCTGGGGAACACTGAAGCTTTCTTT; CDR3: CSVALGNTEAFF
size: NA; D: NA; V: TRBV5-4; J: TRBJ2-7; DNA: TGTGCCAGCAGTCCCGCGGGGAACTACGAGCAGTACTTC; CDR3: CASSPAGNYEQYF
size: NA; D: NA; V: TRBV2; J: TRBJ2-7; DNA: TGTGCCAGCAGTGAAGGGAGGGCCCAATACTACGAGCAGTACTTC; CDR3: CASSEGRAQYYEQYF
size: NA; D: TRBD1; V: TRBV30; J: TRBJ1-5; DNA: TGTGCCTGGACTGTACAGGGGACGAATCAGCCCCAGCATTTT; CDR3: CAWTVQGTNQPQHF
size: few; D: TRBD1; V: TRBV6-5; J: TRBJ2-5; DNA: TGTGCCAGCAGCCCCGACAGGGGAAAGACCCAGTACTTC; CDR3: CASSPDRGKTQYF
size: NA; D: TRBD1; V: TRBV5-1; J: TRBJ2-7; DNA: TGCGCCAGCAGCCCTGGCATGGGGACAGGGATGTACGAGCAGTACTTC; CDR3: CASSPGMGTGMYEQYF
size: NA; D: NA; V: TRBV6-2/TRBV6-3; J: TRBJ2-7; DNA: TGTGCCAGCAGTTACTCCCAACAGGGTAACGAGCAGTACTTC; CDR3: CASSYSQQGNEQYF
size: NA; D: TRBD1; V: TRBV11-3; J: TRBJ2-1; DNA: TGTGCCAGCAGCGGTCCAGGGGGCCGAGACAATGAGCAGTTCTTC; CDR3: CASSGPGGRDNEQFF
size: NA; D: NA; V: TRBV21-1; J: TRBJ2-7; DNA: TGTGCCAGCAGAGGGACTAGCCTCTCCTACGAGCAGTACTTC; CDR3: CASRGTSLSYEQYF
size: few; D: NA; V: TRBV19; J: TRBJ2-3; DNA: TGTGCCAGTAGTGGTCGGACCGACGCGAGCACAGATACGCAGTATTTT; CDR3: CASSGRTDASTDTQYF
size: NA; D: NA; V: TRBV28; J: TRBJ2-5; DNA: TGTGCCAGCACCCCACGGCGGCCCCAGGGAGAGACCCAGTACTTC; CDR3: CASTPRRPQGETQYF
size: NA; D: NA; V: TRBV7-2; J: TRBJ1-5; DNA: TGTGCCAGCAGCTTAGTTACTGGTAGTAATCAGCCCCAGCATTTT; CDR3: CASSLVTGSNQPQHF
size: NA; D: NA; V: TRBV4-3; J: TRBJ1-1; DNA: TGCGCCAGCAGCCAGGGGGGGTATGGGGAAGCTTTCTTT; CDR3: CASSQGGYGEAFF
size: NA; D: TRBD1; V: TRBV5-1; J: TRBJ1-6; DNA: TGCGCCAGCAGCTTGGGGACAGGGAATAATTCACCCCTCCACTTT; CDR3: CASSLGTGNNSPLHF
size: NA; D: TRBD1; V: TRBV3-1/TRBV3-2; J: TRBJ1-1; DNA: TGTGCCAGCAGCCGCTCAGGGGGAACTGAAGCTTTCTTT; CDR3: CASSRSGGTEAFF
size: once; D: TRBD1; V: TRBV9; J: TRBJ2-5; DNA: TGTGCCAGCACCCGGGACAGGGCAGATCATCTGTACTTC; CDR3: CASTRDRADHLYF
size: few; D: NA; V: TRBV30; J: TRBJ1-1; DNA: TGTGCCTGGAGTGTCCGAAGCGGGATGAACACTGAAGCTTTCTTT; CDR3: CAWSVRSGMNTEAFF
size: once; D: NA; V: TRBV4-1; J: TRBJ1-3; DNA: TGCGCCAGCAGCCAAAGACATCTTAGCTCTGGAAACACCATATATTTT; CDR3: CASSQRHLSSGNTIYF
size: NA; D: TRBD1; V: TRBV11-2; J: TRBJ1-1; DNA: TGTGCCAGCAGCTTAGGACAGGGTTGGAACACTGAAGCTTTCTTT; CDR3: CASSLGQGWNTEAFF
size: NA; D: NA; V: TRBV7-3; J: TRBJ1-4; DNA: TGTGCCAGCTCGGAGGGGCAGGAAAAACTGTTTTTT; CDR3: CASSEGQEKLFF
size: NA; D: NA; V: TRBV4-1; J: TRBJ2-7; DNA: TGCGCCAGCAGCCCTAGGGGGGGCGGGAGTAGGTATGAGCAGTACTTC; CDR3: CASSPRGGGSRYEQYF
size: NA; D: NA; V: TRBV7-9; J: TRBJ2-1; DNA: TGTGCCAGCAGACCCATGGGGGGCCGCTCCTACAATGAGCAGTTCTTC; CDR3: CASRPMGGRSYNEQFF
size: NA; D: NA; V: TRBV11-2; J: TRBJ2-7; DNA: TGTGCCAGCAGAGGGGGGGGGATCGAGCAGTACTTC; CDR3: CASRGGGIEQYF
size: NA; D: NA; V: TRBV19; J: TRBJ1-2; DNA: TGTGCCAGTAGTCTTTCGTGGGGGGAAGCCTACACCTTC; CDR3: CASSLSWGEAYTF